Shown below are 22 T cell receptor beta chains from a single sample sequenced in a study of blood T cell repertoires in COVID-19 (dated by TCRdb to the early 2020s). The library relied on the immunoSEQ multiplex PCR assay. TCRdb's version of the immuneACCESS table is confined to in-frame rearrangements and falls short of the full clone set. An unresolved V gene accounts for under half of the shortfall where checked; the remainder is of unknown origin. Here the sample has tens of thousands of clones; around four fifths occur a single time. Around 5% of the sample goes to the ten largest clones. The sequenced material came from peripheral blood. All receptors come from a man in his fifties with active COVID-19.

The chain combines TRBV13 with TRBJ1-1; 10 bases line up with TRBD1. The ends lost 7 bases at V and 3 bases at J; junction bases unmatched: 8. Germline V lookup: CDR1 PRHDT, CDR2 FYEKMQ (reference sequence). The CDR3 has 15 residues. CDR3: CASTSTGTGDTEAFF. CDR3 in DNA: TGTGCCAGCACCTCAACCGGGACAGGGGACACTGAAGCTTTCTTT.

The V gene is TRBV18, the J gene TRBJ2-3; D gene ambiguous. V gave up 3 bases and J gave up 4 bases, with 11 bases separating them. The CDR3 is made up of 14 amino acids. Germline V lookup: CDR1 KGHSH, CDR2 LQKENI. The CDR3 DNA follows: TGTGCCAGCTCACCCCTTGATCAGGCAGATACGCAGTATTTT. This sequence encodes CASSPLDQADTQYF.

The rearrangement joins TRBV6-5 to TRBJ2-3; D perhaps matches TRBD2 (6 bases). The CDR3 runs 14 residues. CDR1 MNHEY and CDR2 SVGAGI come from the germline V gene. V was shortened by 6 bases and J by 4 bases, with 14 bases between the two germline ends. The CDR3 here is CASSPLWGADTQYF. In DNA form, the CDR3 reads TGTGCCAGCAGCCCACTCTGGGGGGCAGATACGCAGTATTTT.

Here the CDR3 reads CASSSLAGLDTQYF. The CDR3 coding sequence is TGTGCCAGCAGCTCCCTAGCGGGCCTAGATACGCAGTATTTT. V and J are TRBV14 and TRBJ2-3; 8 positions agree with TRBD2. CDR3 length equals 14 residues. The germline V gene has CDR1 SGHDN and CDR2 FVKESK. V was pared by 5 bases and J by 5 bases, with 6 bases of the junction left unmatched.

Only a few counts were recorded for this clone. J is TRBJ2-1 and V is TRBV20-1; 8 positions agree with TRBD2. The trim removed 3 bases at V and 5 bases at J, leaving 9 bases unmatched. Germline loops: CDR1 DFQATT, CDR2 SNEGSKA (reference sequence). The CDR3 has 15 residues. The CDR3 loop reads CSASDLAGRDNEQFF. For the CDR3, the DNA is TGCAGTGCTAGTGACTTAGCGGGGCGAGACAATGAGCAGTTCTTC.

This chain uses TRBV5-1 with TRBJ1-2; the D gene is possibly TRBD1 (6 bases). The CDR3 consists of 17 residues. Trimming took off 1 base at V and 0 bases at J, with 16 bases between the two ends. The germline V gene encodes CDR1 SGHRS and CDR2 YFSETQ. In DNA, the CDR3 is TGCGCCAGCAGCTTGTTACCCAGGGGTTTAGCTAACTATGGCTACACCTTC. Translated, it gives CASSLLPRGLANYGYTF.

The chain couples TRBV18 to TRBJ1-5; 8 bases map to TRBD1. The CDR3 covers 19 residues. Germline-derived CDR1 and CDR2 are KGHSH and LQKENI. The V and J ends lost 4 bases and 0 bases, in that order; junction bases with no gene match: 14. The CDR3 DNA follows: TGTGCCAGCTCACTAAGGTCAGGGGGCCTATTATATAGCAATCAGCCCCAGCATTTT. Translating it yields CASSLRSGGLLYSNQPQHF.

This CDR3 is CASRSRDFYEQYF. The CDR3 DNA reads TGTGCCAGCAGGTCTCGGGACTTCTACGAGCAGTACTTC. The chain couples TRBV5-6 to TRBJ2-7, with D tentatively TRBD2 (6 bases). CDR3 length: 13 amino acids. Germline-derived CDR1 and CDR2 are SGHDT and YYEEEE. V lost 5 bases, J lost 3 bases, and 12 bases lay in between.

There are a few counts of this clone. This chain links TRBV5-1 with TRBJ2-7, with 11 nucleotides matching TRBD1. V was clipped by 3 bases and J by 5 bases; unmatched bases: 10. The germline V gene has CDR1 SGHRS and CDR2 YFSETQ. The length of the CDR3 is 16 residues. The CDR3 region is CASSSEAPGQGDEQYF. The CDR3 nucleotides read TGCGCCAGCAGCTCGGAAGCACCGGGACAGGGGGACGAGCAGTACTTC.

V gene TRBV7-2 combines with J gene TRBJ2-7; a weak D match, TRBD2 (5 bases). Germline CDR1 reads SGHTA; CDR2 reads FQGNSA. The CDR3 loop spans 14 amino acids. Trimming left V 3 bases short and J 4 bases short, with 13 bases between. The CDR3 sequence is CASSFDGNRYEQYF. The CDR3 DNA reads TGTGCCAGCAGCTTTGACGGGAATCGGTACGAGCAGTACTTC.

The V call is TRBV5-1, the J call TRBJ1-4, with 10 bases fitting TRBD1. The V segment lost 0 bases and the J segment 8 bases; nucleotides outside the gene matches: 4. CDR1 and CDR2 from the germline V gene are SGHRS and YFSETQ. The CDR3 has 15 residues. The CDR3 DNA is TGCGCCAGCAGCTTGGGGGACAGGGGTACCGAAAAACTGTTTTTT. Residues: CASSLGDRGTEKLFF.

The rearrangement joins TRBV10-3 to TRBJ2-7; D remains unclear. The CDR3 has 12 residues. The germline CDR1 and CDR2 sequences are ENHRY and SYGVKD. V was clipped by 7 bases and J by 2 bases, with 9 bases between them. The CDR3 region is CAITVAPYEQYF. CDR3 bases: TGTGCCATCACAGTCGCCCCCTACGAGCAGTACTTC.

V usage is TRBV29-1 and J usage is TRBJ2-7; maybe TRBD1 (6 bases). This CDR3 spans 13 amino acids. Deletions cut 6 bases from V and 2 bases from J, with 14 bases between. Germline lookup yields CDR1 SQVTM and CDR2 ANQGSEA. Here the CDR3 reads CSVQEQGTYEQYF. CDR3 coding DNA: TGCAGCGTGCAAGAACAGGGAACCTACGAGCAGTACTTC.

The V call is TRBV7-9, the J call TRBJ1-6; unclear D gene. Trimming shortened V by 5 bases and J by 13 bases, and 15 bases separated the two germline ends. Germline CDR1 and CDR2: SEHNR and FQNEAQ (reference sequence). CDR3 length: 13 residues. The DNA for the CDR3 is TGTGCCAGCAGCCCCACGAGTCAATCCCCCCTCCACTTT. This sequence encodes CASSPTSQSPLHF.

The CDR3 region is CASSPEGRGGPLEQYF. The CDR3 nucleotides are TGTGCCAGCAGCCCCGAGGGGCGGGGAGGACCCCTCGAGCAGTACTTC. The chain uses TRBV4-2 and TRBJ2-7; possibly TRBD2 for D (6 bases). Germline loops: CDR1 LGHNA, CDR2 YNFKEQ. CDR3 length equals 16 residues. Between the trimmed V and J ends, which lost 4 bases and 6 bases, there was a span of 22 bases.

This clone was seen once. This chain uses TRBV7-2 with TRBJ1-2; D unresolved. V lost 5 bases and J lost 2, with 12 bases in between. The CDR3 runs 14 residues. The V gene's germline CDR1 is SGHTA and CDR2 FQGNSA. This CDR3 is CASSPWTGNYGYTF. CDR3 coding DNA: TGTGCCAGCAGCCCCTGGACGGGAAACTATGGCTACACCTTC.

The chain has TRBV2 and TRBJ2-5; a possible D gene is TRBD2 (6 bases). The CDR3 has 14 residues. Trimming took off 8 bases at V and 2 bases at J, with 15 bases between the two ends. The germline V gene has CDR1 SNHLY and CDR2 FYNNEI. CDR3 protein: CASQHPSAQETQYF. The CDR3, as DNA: TGTGCCAGCCAACACCCTAGCGCTCAAGAGACCCAGTACTTC.

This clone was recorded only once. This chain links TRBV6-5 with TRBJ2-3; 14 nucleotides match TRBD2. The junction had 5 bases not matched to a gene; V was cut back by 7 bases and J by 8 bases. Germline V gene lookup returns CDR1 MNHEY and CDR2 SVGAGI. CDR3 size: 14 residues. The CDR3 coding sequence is TGTGCCAGCACAGGACTAGCGGGAGGAGGTACGCAGTATTTT. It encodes CASTGLAGGGTQYF.

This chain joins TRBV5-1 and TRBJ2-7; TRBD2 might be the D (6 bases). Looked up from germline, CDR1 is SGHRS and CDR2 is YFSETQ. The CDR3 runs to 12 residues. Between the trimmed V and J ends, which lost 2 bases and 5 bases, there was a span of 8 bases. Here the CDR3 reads CASSFWGDEQYF. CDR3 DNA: TGCGCCAGCAGCTTTTGGGGGGACGAGCAGTACTTC.

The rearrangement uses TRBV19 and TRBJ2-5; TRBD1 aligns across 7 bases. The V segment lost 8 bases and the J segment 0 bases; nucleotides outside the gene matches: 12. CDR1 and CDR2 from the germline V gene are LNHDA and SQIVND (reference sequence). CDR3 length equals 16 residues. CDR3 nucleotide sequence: TGTGCCAGTCACCCTACGGCCGGGACAGACCAAGAGACCCAGTACTTC. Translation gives CASHPTAGTDQETQYF.

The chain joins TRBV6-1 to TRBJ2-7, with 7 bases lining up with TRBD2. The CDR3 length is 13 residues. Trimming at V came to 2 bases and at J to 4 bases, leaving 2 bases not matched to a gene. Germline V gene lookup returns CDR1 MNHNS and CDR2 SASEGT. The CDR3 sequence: CASSETAGYEQYF. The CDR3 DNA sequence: TGTGCCAGCAGTGAAACAGCGGGATACGAGCAGTACTTC.

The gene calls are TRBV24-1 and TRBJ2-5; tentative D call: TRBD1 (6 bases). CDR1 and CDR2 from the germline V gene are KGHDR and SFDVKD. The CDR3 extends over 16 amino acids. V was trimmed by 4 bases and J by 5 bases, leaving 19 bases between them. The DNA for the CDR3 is TGTGCCACCAGTGACCTCCAGGACAGCAACGGGGAGACCCAGTACTTC. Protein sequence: CATSDLQDSNGETQYF.